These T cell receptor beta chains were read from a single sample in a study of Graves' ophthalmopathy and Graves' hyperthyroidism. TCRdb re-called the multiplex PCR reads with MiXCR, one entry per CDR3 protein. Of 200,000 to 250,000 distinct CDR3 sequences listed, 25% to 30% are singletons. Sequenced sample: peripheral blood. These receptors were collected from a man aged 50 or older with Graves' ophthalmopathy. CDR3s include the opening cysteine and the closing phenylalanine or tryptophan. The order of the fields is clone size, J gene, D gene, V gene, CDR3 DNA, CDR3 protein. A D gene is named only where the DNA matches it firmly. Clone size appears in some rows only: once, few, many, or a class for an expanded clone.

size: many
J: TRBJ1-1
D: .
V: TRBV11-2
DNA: TGTGCCAGCAGCTTGATGAAGTACGCTGAAGCTTTCTTT
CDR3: CASSLMKYAEAFF

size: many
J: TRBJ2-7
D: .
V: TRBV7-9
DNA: TGTGCCAGCAGCCCCCTACGAGCTTATTACGAGCAGTACTTC
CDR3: CASSPLRAYYEQYF

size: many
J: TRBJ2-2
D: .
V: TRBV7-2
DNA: TGTGCCAGCAGCAGGACAGCCGGGGAGCTGTTTTTT
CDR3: CASSRTAGELFF

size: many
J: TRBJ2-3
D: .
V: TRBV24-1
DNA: TGTGCCACCAGTGACCCAGGAGGATACACAGATACGCAGTATTTT
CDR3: CATSDPGGYTDTQYF

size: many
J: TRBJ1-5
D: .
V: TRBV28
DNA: TGTGCCAGCAGTCAGGGAGGGGGGGAGAGCAATCAGCCCCAGCATTTT
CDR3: CASSQGGGESNQPQHF

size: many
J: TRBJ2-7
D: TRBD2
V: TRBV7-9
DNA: TGTGCCAGCAGCTTAGCGCAAAGCGGGGGGTACGAGCAGTACTTC
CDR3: CASSLAQSGGYEQYF

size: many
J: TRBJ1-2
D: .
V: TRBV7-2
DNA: TGTGCCAGCAGCTTAGGTGGCAGGGCTCCTGGCTACACCTTC
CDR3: CASSLGGRAPGYTF

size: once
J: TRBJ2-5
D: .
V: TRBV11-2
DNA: TGTGCCAGCAGTCGACTCTTCGGCAGTGGAGAGACCCAGTACTTC
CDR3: CASSRLFGSGETQYF

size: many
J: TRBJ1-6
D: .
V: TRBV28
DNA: TGTGCCAGCAAAGGGACCCGGAATTCACCCCTCCACTTT
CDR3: CASKGTRNSPLHF

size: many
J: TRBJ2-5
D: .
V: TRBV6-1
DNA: TGTGCCAGCAGTGTTAAGAAAGAGACCCAGTACTTC
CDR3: CASSVKKETQYF

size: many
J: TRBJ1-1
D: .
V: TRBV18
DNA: TGTGCCAGCTCTCCCGGGAGAGGAACTGAAGCTTTCTTT
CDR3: CASSPGRGTEAFF

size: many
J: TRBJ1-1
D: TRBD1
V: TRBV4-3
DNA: TGCGCCAGCAGCCCTCGGACAGGGCTGAGCACTGAAGCTTTCTTT
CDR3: CASSPRTGLSTEAFF

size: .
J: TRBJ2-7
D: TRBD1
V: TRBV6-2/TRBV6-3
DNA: TGTGCCAGCAGCCCCACCGGGACAGGCTCCTACGAGCAGTACTTC
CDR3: CASSPTGTGSYEQYF

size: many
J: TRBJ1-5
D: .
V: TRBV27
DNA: TGTGCCAGCAGTGCGATCCGGGACATAAGCAATCAGCCCCAGCATTTT
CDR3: CASSAIRDISNQPQHF

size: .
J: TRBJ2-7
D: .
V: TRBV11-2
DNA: TGTGCCAGCAGCTTAGTGGGCAGCGTCTCCTACGAGCAGTACTTC
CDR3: CASSLVGSVSYEQYF

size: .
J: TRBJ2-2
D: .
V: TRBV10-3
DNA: TGTGCCATCAGTACGACGGATCTAGGGGAGCTGTTTTTT
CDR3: CAISTTDLGELFF

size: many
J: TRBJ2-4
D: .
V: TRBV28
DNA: TGTGCCAGCACCCGCCGGGGACTAGCCAAAAACATTCAGTACTTC
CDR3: CASTRRGLAKNIQYF

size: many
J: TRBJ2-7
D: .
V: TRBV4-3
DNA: TGCGCCAGCAGCACCGACCCTCATCGGGGCTACGAGCAGTACTTC
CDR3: CASSTDPHRGYEQYF

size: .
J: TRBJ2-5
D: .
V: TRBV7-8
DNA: TGTGCCAGCAGCACCTCCACCACATGGGACCTCGGGTTC
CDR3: CASSTSTTWDLGF

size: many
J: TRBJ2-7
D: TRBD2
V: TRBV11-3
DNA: TGTGCCAGCAGCAATATAGCGGGAGGGGAATACGAGCAGTACTTC
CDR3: CASSNIAGGEYEQYF

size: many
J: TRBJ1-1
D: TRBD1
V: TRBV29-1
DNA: TGCAGCCCGAGGGGCCTAACCGGGACAGACATGAACACTGAAGCTTTCTTT
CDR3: CSPRGLTGTDMNTEAFF

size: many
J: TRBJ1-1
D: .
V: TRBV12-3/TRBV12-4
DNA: TGTGCCAGCAGTTTCCGACAGGAAGCTTTCTTT
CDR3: CASSFRQEAFF

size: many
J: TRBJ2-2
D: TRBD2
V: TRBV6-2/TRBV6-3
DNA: TGTGCCAGCAGCCGTGGGACTAGCGGGAGTTCCGGGGAGCTGTTTTTT
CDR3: CASSRGTSGSSGELFF

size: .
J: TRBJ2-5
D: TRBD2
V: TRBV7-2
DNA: TGTGCCAGCAGCTTAGCTAGCGGGACATACCAAGAGACCCAGTACTTC
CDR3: CASSLASGTYQETQYF

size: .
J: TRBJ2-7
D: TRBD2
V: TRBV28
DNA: TGTGCCACAGGGAGGGAAAGTTCCTACGAGCAGTACTTC
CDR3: CATGRESSYEQYF

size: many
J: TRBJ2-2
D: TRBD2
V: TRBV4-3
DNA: TGCGCCAGCACCCCGTCAAGGGTTAGCGGGAGAAGTGGGGAGCTGTTTTTT
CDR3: CASTPSRVSGRSGELFF

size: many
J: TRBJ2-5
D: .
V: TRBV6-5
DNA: TGTGCCAGCACCCCGACTGGAACGTTCGGGACCCAGTACTTC
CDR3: CASTPTGTFGTQYF

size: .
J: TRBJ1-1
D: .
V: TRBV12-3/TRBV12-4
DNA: TGTGCCAGCAGTTGGGGAGGGCCCACTGAAGCTTTCTTT
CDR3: CASSWGGPTEAFF

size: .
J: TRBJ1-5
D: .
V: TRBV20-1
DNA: TGCAGTGCTGAAACACAGGGAACAACTCAGCCCCAGCATTTT
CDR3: CSAETQGTTQPQHF

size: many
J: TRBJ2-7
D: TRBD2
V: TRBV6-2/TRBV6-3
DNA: TGTGCCAGCAGCCTCGGACTAGCGGGAGACCACGAGCAGTACTTC
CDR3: CASSLGLAGDHEQYF

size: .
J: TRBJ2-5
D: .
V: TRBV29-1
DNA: TGCAGCGTTGAGGGTGGGACGGTGAAAACCCAAGAGACCCAGTACTTC
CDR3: CSVEGGTVKTQETQYF

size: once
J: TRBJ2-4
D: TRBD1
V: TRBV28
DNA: TGTGCCAGCTCGGGACAGGGGGCCAAAAACATTCAGTACTTC
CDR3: CASSGQGAKNIQYF

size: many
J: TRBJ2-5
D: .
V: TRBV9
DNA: TGTGCCAGCAGCGTAGAAGGTTCGACGGGAGCTCGGGAGACCCAGTACTTC
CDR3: CASSVEGSTGARETQYF

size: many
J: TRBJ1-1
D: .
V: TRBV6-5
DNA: TGTGCCAGCAATCCTGGGGTGAACACTGAAGCTTTCTTT
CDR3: CASNPGVNTEAFF

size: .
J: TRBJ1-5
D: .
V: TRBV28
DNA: TGTGCCAGCAGTTTAATGGACTGGCAGAATAACCTTAAGGAGCCCCAGCATTTT
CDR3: CASSLMDWQNNLKEPQHF

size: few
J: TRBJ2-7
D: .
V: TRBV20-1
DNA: TGCAGTGCTCCGGTCGGGGGCACGATCCCCTACGAGCAGTACTTC
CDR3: CSAPVGGTIPYEQYF

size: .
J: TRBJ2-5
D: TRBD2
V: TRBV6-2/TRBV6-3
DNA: TGTGCCAGCAGTGCCGGGACTAGCGGTTCCCAGTACTTC
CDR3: CASSAGTSGSQYF

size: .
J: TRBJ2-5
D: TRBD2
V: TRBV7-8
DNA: TGTGCCAGCAGCCCCCGGGAGGAAGAGACCCAGTACTTC
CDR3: CASSPREEETQYF

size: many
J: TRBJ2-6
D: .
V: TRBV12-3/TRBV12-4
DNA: TGTGCCAGCAGCCTTCTCCTTGGCTCTGGGGCCAACGTCCTGACTTTC
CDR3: CASSLLLGSGANVLTF

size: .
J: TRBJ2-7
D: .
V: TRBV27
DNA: TGTGCCAGCAGTTTTCTGGGGGGACGAAGGGGTCCGTCCTACGAGCAGTACTTC
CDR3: CASSFLGGRRGPSYEQYF

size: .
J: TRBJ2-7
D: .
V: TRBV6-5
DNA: TGTGCCAGCAGTTACTCTTCCCGGCCGAGGACAGAGCAGTACTTC
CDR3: CASSYSSRPRTEQYF

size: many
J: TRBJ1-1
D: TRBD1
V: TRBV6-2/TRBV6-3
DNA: TGTGCCAGCGGGGACAGGGGGCCCGCTTTCTTT
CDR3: CASGDRGPAFF

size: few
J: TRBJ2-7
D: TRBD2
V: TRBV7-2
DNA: TGTGCCAGCAGCCCTCTAGCGGCGAGCTCCTACGAGCAGTACTTC
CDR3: CASSPLAASSYEQYF

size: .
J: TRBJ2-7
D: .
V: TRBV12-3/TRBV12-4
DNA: TGTGCCAGCAGTTTAGGGGTTTTAAGCTACGAGCAGTACTTC
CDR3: CASSLGVLSYEQYF

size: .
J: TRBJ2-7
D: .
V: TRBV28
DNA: TGTGCCAGCAGTTTAGGGGCGGGCCTAACCTCCTACGAGCAGTACTTC
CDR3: CASSLGAGLTSYEQYF

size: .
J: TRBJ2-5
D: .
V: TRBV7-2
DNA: TGTGCCAGCAGCTGGGGGACGGGCCAAGAGACCCAGTACTTC
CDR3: CASSWGTGQETQYF

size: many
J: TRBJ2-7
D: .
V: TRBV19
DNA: TGTGCCAGTAGTACCACAACGACACCAACCTACGAGCAGTACTTC
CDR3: CASSTTTTPTYEQYF

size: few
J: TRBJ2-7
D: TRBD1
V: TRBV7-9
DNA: TGTGCCAGCAGCCGACCGGGACAGGCCTACGAGCAGTACTTC
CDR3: CASSRPGQAYEQYF

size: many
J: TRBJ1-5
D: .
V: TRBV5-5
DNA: TGTGCCAGCAGCTTTGAGGGTAGGGACAATCAGCCCCAGCATTTT
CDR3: CASSFEGRDNQPQHF

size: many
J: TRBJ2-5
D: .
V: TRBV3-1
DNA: TGTGCCAGTCGAATCGGTGAAGAGACCCAGTACTTC
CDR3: CASRIGEETQYF